The sequence of this T cell receptor (beta chain) was determined in a study of technical replicates of blood from four donors (dated by TCRdb to 2015 to 2018). Libraries came from the immunoSEQ multiplex PCR assay. TCRdb stores this immuneACCESS table with in-frame sequences only. Part of the clones is absent; in the studies checked, under half of the shortfall reflects unresolved V genes, and no reason is known for the rest. A total of roughly 62,000 clones appear in this sample, about nine tenths of them only once. The leading ten clones occupy about 3.9% of the sample. Comment on this clone: Its antigen has not been determined. The sample holds no much larger clone one base away, and base qualities are not on file.

Sequencing was done on a sample of PBMCs. This TCR came from a human donor in good health. Some clones in this sample may be carry-over from other donors' samples.

In nucleotides, the sequence is TGCGCCAGCAGCTTTAGCGGGAGTTCAGAGACCCAGTACTTC. It codes for CASSFSGSSETQYF. The V and J genes are TRBV5-1 and TRBJ2-5; 9 nucleotides in the junction match TRBD2. Germline trimming amounts to 2 bases on V and 4 bases on J, with 3 as the count of junction bases outside the gene matches. Reading the germline V gene gives CDR1 SGHRS and CDR2 YFSETQ. The CDR3 runs 14 residues from the cysteine to the phenylalanine. The only DNA kept is the CDR3, 42 bases in frame from the first base.